This T cell receptor (beta chain) was sequenced for a study of CD8 T cells in ankylosing spondylitis. Findings of the study overall: Disease-linked clones reportedly showed significant enrichment in matched ankylosing spondylitis synovial fluid.

This clonotype was seen only a few times. No antigen is known for it. TCRdb independently ran MiXCR on the 5' RACE reads; one entry per CDR3 protein. The data hold some 130,000 distinct CDR3 sequences, with approximately 13% observed a single time. Trimming took 5 bases from V and 4 from J, leaving 15 bases between them. Germline V gives CDR1 DFQATT, CDR2 SNEGSKA (reference sequence). CDR3 length: 13 residues. The chain has TRBV20-1 and TRBJ2-7, with D maybe TRBD1 (6 bases). The receptor was isolated from a female donor with ankylosing spondylitis or in good health (not recorded which). The sequencing input was blood, either unsorted or a sorted T cell fraction (not recorded which). CDR3 amino acids: CSAFGQNNYEQYF. The CDR3 region has the DNA TGCAGTGCTTTTGGACAGAACAATTACGAGCAGTACTTC.